Shown below are 28 T cell receptor beta chains from a single sample sequenced in a study of shared clonotypes between healthy human individuals (TCRdb year 2020). The protocol used for the library was the immunoSEQ multiplex PCR assay. TCRdb re-hosts the immuneACCESS table, in-frame sequences only. Its copies lack some clones; in the studies checked, an unresolved V gene accounts for under half of them, and the cause for the rest is not known. The sample table records around 1.6 million clones; 95% to 99% of these occur just once. Of the sample, 0.4% to 0.45% is held by the ten largest clones. Sequencing input: naive CD4+ T cells sorted from blood. The cell subset or site tag for this specimen amounts to: CD45RA+ positively selected. The receptors here all came from a man aged 25-45 years in good health.

V usage is TRBV5-8 and J usage is TRBJ2-5; weak D call: TRBD1 (6 bases). V shed 2 bases and J shed 5 bases, with 10 bases lying between them. From germline, CDR1 is SGHTS and CDR2 YDEGEE. The length of the CDR3 is 13 residues. The CDR3 sequence: CASSLQGWETQYF. The CDR3 nucleotides are TGTGCCAGCAGCTTACAGGGTTGGGAGACCCAGTACTTC.

The J gene is TRBJ2-7, the V gene TRBV7-2, with 13 positions matching TRBD2. Germline CDR1 is SGHTA and CDR2 is FQGNSA. After removal of 2 bases from V and 3 bases from J, the junction contained 10 bases not matched to a gene. CDR3 length: 18 amino acids. The chain's CDR3 is CASSLRELAGGTYYEQYF. The CDR3 nucleotides are TGTGCCAGCAGCTTACGGGAACTAGCGGGAGGGACTTACTACGAGCAGTACTTC.

The V and J genes are TRBV18 and TRBJ2-1; 7 nucleotides align to TRBD2. Germline CDR1 reads KGHSH; CDR2 reads LQKENI. The CDR3 covers 16 residues. V was clipped by 3 bases and J by 0 bases; unmatched bases: 5. This CDR3 reads CASSPAGGSSYNEQFF. The CDR3 nucleotides are TGTGCCAGCTCACCGGCCGGCGGGAGCTCCTACAATGAGCAGTTCTTC.

The J gene is TRBJ1-1, the V gene TRBV18; D is undetermined. There are 14 residues in the CDR3. Between the trimmed V and J ends, which lost 3 bases and 4 bases, there was a span of 12 bases. Germline values: CDR1 KGHSH, CDR2 LQKENI. In nucleotides, the CDR3 is TGTGCCAGCTCACCCGGACTGACTGGCACTGAAGCTTTCTTT. It specifies CASSPGLTGTEAFF. The entire variable domain, with the rest obtained from reference TRBV18 and TRBJ1-1, is as follows: NAGVMQNPRHLVRRRGQEARLRCSPMKGHSHVYWYRQLPEEGLKFMVYLQKENIIDESGMPKERFSAEFPKEGPSILRIQQVVRGDSAAYFCASSPGLTGTEAFFGQGTRLTVV.

J is TRBJ2-3 and V is TRBV7-9; tentatively, D is TRBD2 (5 bases). Germline-derived CDR1 and CDR2 are SEHNR and FQNEAQ (reference sequence). Trimming stripped 5 bases from V and 4 bases from J, with 7 bases between. The CDR3 extends over 12 amino acids. The CDR3 loop reads CASSGSSDTQYF. The CDR3 DNA sequence: TGTGCCAGCAGCGGGAGTTCAGATACGCAGTATTTT.

The chain couples TRBV9 to TRBJ2-5; 7 bases are a match to TRBD1. Losses at the gene ends were 4 bases for V and 1 base for J; bases not matched to a gene: 7. This CDR3 has 15 amino acids. Germline values: CDR1 SGDLS, CDR2 YYNGEE. Here the CDR3 DNA reads TGTGCCAGCAGCATCACCGGGACAGTCCAAGAGACCCAGTACTTC. It codes for CASSITGTVQETQYF. The whole variable domain, remainder taken from reference TRBV9 and TRBJ2-5, is DSGVTQTPKHLITATGQRVTLRCSPRSGDLSVYWYQQSLDQGLQFLIQYYNGEERAKGNILERFSAQQFPDLHSELNLSSLELGDSALYFCASSITGTVQETQYFGPGTRLLVL.

The chain combines TRBV27 with TRBJ2-1; D not resolved. Germline V gene sequence: CDR1 MNHEY, CDR2 SMNVEV (reference sequence). Trimming took off 5 bases at V and 8 bases at J, with 7 bases between the two ends. The CDR3 loop spans 11 amino acids. CDR3 DNA sequence: TGTGCCAGCAGTAATTACGATGAGCAGTTCTTC. Protein sequence: CASSNYDEQFF.

The chain is built from TRBV18 and TRBJ2-1, with 12 bases identical to TRBD2. J was trimmed by 3 bases and V by 3 bases; bases with no gene match: 12. The CDR3 is 19 residues long. The germline gives CDR1 KGHSH, CDR2 LQKENI. The CDR3 DNA sequence: TGTGCCAGCTCACCCCTCCCTGGGACTAGCGGGCTCAACTACAATGAGCAGTTCTTC. It encodes CASSPLPGTSGLNYNEQFF.

The chain recombines TRBV5-1 with TRBJ2-3; 7 bases match TRBD1. The CDR3 has 17 residues. The V and J ends lost 4 bases and 3 bases, in that order; junction bases with no gene match: 14. Looked up from germline, CDR1 is SGHRS and CDR2 is YFSETQ. The CDR3 DNA reads TGCGCCAGCAGCCCGCGCCGGGACAGTGTAGGAACAGATACGCAGTATTTT. This encodes CASSPRRDSVGTDTQYF.

V is TRBV7-2 and J is TRBJ2-7, with D possibly called TRBD1 or TRBD2 (5 bases each). The germline V gene has CDR1 SGHTA and CDR2 FQGNSA. The CDR3 length is 16 residues. With 1 base removed from V and 3 bases from J, the gap between germline ends came to 16 bases. This CDR3 reads CASSLGVRGSLYEQYF. The CDR3 DNA follows: TGTGCCAGCAGCTTAGGGGTCCGGGGCTCACTCTACGAGCAGTACTTC. The variable domain in full, with the rest retrieved from reference TRBV7-2 and TRBJ2-7, is GAGVSQSPSNKVTEKGKDVELRCDPISGHTALYWYRQSLGQGLEFLIYFQGNSAPDKSGLPSDRFSAERTGGSVSTLTIQRTQQEDSAVYLCASSLGVRGSLYEQYFGPGTRLTVT.

This clone appeared once. The chain joins TRBV7-9 to TRBJ2-1; TRBD2 agrees at 14 bases. The J segment lost 9 bases and the V segment lost 5 bases, leaving 9 bases of the junction unmatched. Per germline, CDR1 SEHNR and CDR2 FQNEAQ (reference sequence). CDR3 length equals 16 residues. CDR3 sequence: CASSPGTSGSRAEQFF. In DNA form, the CDR3 reads TGTGCCAGCAGCCCAGGGACTAGCGGGAGTCGCGCTGAGCAGTTCTTC.

The chain links TRBV6-1 to TRBJ2-3, with D uncertain. This CDR3 has 13 amino acids. The germline gives CDR1 MNHNS, CDR2 SASEGT. Trimming removed 7 bases at V and 2 bases at J, with 10 bases between. This CDR3 reads CASTLKDTDTQYF. CDR3 bases: TGTGCCAGCACACTAAAAGACACAGATACGCAGTATTTT.

This rearrangement joins TRBV18 to TRBJ2-5, with no clear D. The CDR3 is 17 amino acids. Germline V lookup: CDR1 KGHSH, CDR2 LQKENI. V lost 3 bases and J 4 bases, leaving 21 bases between the germline ends. CDR3 residues: CASSPYAKGPLGETQYF. The DNA of the CDR3 is TGTGCCAGCTCACCGTACGCCAAAGGACCCCTTGGAGAGACCCAGTACTTC.

The chain combines TRBV7-9 with TRBJ2-1, with TRBD2 identical over 11 bases. Germline trimming cut 8 bases from V and 7 bases from J; bases unmatched to any gene: 7. CDR3 length: 14 residues. Germline CDR1 and CDR2: SEHNR and FQNEAQ (reference sequence). CDR3 amino acids: CASASTSGRNEQFF. The CDR3 DNA reads TGTGCCAGCGCCTCCACTAGCGGGAGAAATGAGCAGTTCTTC.

The chain uses TRBV7-8 and TRBJ2-7, with a weak D call TRBD2 (5 bases). The CDR3 is 14 amino acids. Trimming removed 1 base from V and 6 bases from J, with 13 bases in between. Germline values: CDR1 SGHVS, CDR2 FQNEAQ. This CDR3 reads CASSLVGMRAEQYF. CDR3 in DNA: TGTGCCAGCAGCTTAGTTGGTATGCGGGCCGAGCAGTACTTC.

This chain connects TRBV6-5 to TRBJ2-2; no reliable D call. With 8 bases removed from V and 6 bases from J, the gap between germline ends came to 7 bases. The CDR3 consists of 11 residues. Germline CDR1 MNHEY, CDR2 SVGAGI. The CDR3 DNA reads as TGTGCCAGCTTCTGGTCCGGGGAGCTGTTTTTT. This gives the protein CASFWSGELFF.

J is TRBJ2-5 and V is TRBV11-3, with 7 bases fitting TRBD2. This CDR3 has 14 residues. Germline lookup yields CDR1 SGHNT and CDR2 YENEEA. Trimming took 3 bases from V and 4 from J; bases not matched to a gene: 5. CDR3 sequence reads: CASSLGGSSETQYF. The DNA for the CDR3 is TGTGCCAGCAGCTTGGGCGGGAGTTCAGAGACCCAGTACTTC. The full variable domain, its missing parts supplied by reference TRBV11-3 and TRBJ2-5, is EAGVVQSPRYKIIEKKQPVAFWCNPISGHNTLYWYLQNLGQGPELLIRYENEEAVDDSQLPKDRFSAERLKGVDSTLKIQPAELGDSAVYLCASSLGGSSETQYFGPGTRLLVL.

The chain carries TRBV11-3 and TRBJ2-3, with D possibly TRBD2 on 5 matching bases. The CDR3 is 14 residues long. Germline CDR1 and CDR2: SGHNT and YENEEA. The germline V and J ends were trimmed by 4 bases and 6 bases, with 14 bases remaining between them. CDR3 sequence (DNA): TGTGCCAGCAGCTCCCAGGTGACGGGGGATACGCAGTATTTT. Translating it yields CASSSQVTGDTQYF.

This chain connects TRBV15 to TRBJ2-7, with D tentatively TRBD1 or TRBD2 (5 bases each). Trimming took 0 bases from V and 4 from J, leaving 10 bases between them. Germline V CDR1 and CDR2: LNHNV, YYDKDF (reference sequence). CDR3 length equals 14 residues. Here the CDR3 DNA reads TGTGCCACCAGCAGAGATGGGGGTAGATACGAGCAGTACTTC. It encodes CATSRDGGRYEQYF.

This clone was seen once. The chain is built from TRBV10-3 and TRBJ2-7; D remains ambiguous. In germline, CDR1 is ENHRY, CDR2 SYGVKD. Deletions cut 2 bases from V and 2 bases from J, with 13 bases between. The CDR3 spans 15 residues. The CDR3 DNA sequence: TGTGCCATCAGTGAGCGCGACACCCCAGCCTACGAGCAGTACTTC. Translating it yields CAISERDTPAYEQYF.

The rearrangement joins TRBV10-1 to TRBJ2-1; 13 positions match TRBD2. The CDR3 is 15 amino acids. Germline V gene sequence: CDR1 WNHNN, CDR2 SYGVQD (reference sequence). After removal of 2 bases from V and 6 bases from J, the junction contained 1 base not matched to a gene. The CDR3 is CASSEGLAGANEQFF. The CDR3 DNA sequence: TGCGCCAGCAGTGAGGGACTAGCGGGAGCCAATGAGCAGTTCTTC.

Remarks on this clone: Other nucleotide sequences from this sample produce the same CDR3. The rearrangement links TRBV5-1 to TRBJ2-1; no definite D call. Germline CDR1 and CDR2: SGHRS and YFSETQ. The V end was cut by 0 bases, the J end by 0 bases, with 7 bases between. This CDR3 spans 15 amino acids. This CDR3 reads CASSLGASSYNEQFF. CDR3 in DNA: TGCGCCAGCAGCTTGGGGGCTTCCTCCTACAATGAGCAGTTCTTC. The complete variable domain, with remaining parts taken from reference TRBV5-1 and TRBJ2-1, reads KAGVTQTPRYLIKTRGQQVTLSCSPISGHRSVSWYQQTPGQGLQFLFEYFSETQRNKGNFPGRFSGRQFSNSRSEMNVSTLELGDSALYLCASSLGASSYNEQFFGPGTRLTVL.

The chain is built from TRBV7-9 and TRBJ2-7, with 8 positions matching TRBD2. V shed 3 bases and J 7 bases; nucleotides not matched to a gene: 8. The germline CDR1 and CDR2 sequences are SEHNR and FQNEAQ (reference sequence). There are 14 residues in the CDR3. The CDR3 region is CASSFSGTGGEQYF. The CDR3 DNA reads as TGTGCCAGCAGCTTTAGCGGGACCGGGGGTGAGCAGTACTTC.

The gene calls are TRBV18 and TRBJ1-1; 7 nucleotides align to TRBD1. The CDR3 length is 13 residues. Per germline, CDR1 KGHSH and CDR2 LQKENI. V shed 4 bases and J 4 bases; nucleotides not matched to a gene: 3. This CDR3 reads CASSQNRGTEAFF. CDR3 coding DNA: TGTGCCAGCTCACAAAACAGGGGCACTGAAGCTTTCTTT.

The chain carries TRBV28 and TRBJ1-1; no definite D call. V lost 2 bases and J lost 7, with 8 bases in between. The CDR3 covers 12 residues. Germline CDR1 and CDR2: MDHEN and SYDVKM. The chain's CDR3 is CASSLARVEAFF. DNA for the CDR3: TGTGCCAGCAGTTTAGCACGGGTTGAAGCTTTCTTT.

The chain joins TRBV19 to TRBJ2-2, with 14 nucleotides matching TRBD2. This CDR3 has 16 amino acids. Germline values: CDR1 LNHDA, CDR2 SQIVND (reference sequence). The V and J ends lost 8 bases and 0 bases, in that order; junction bases with no gene match: 2. This CDR3 is CASGGLAGANTGELFF. The DNA for the CDR3 is TGTGCCAGTGGGGGACTAGCGGGGGCGAACACCGGGGAGCTGTTTTTT. Complete variable domain (other parts from reference TRBV19 and TRBJ2-2): DGGITQSPKYLFRKEGQNVTLSCEQNLNHDAMYWYRQDPGQGLRLIYYSQIVNDFQKGDIAEGYSVSREKKESFPLTVTSAQKNPTAFYLCASGGLAGANTGELFFGEGSRLTVL.

The chain joins TRBV7-2 to TRBJ1-1, with TRBD1 as a possible D gene (5 bases). Germline CDR1 is SGHTA and CDR2 is FQGNSA. V dropped 5 bases and J dropped 1 base, with 14 bases sitting between them. The length of the CDR3 is 15 residues. The CDR3 coding sequence is TGTGCCAGCAGCCCCAGCCTGGACAAGAACACTGAAGCTTTCTTT. It encodes CASSPSLDKNTEAFF.

V gene TRBV9 combines with J gene TRBJ2-5; 9 bases align to TRBD1. The J segment lost 1 base and the V segment lost 0 bases, leaving 4 bases of the junction unmatched. CDR3 length: 16 amino acids. Germline values: CDR1 SGDLS, CDR2 YYNGEE. CDR3 nucleotides: TGTGCCAGCAGCGTAGGACCGGACAGGGGCCAAGAGACCCAGTACTTC. Residues: CASSVGPDRGQETQYF.